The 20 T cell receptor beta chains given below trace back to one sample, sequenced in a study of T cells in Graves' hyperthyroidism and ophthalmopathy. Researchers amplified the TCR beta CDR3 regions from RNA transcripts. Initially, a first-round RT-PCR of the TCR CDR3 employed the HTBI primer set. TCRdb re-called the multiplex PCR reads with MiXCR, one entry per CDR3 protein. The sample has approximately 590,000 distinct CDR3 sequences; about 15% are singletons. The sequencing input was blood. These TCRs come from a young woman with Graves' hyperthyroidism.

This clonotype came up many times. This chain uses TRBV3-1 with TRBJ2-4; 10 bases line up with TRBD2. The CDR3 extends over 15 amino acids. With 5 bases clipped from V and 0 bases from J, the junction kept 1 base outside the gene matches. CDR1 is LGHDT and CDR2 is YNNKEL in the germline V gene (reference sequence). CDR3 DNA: TGTGCCAGCAGCAGACTAGCGGGAGCCAAAAACATTCAGTACTTC. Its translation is CASSRLAGAKNIQYF.

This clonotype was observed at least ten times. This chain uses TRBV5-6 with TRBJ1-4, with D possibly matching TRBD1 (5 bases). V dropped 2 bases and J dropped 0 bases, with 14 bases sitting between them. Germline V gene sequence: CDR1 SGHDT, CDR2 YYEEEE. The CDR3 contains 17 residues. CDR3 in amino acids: CASSFMGTKATNEKLFF. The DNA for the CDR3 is TGTGCCAGCAGCTTTATGGGGACCAAGGCAACTAATGAAAAACTGTTTTTT.

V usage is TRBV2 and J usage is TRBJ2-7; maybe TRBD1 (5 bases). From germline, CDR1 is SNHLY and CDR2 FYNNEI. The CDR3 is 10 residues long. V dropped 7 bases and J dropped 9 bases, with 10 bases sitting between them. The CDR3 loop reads CASKDQGQYF. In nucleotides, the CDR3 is TGTGCCAGCAAGGATCAGGGGCAGTACTTC.

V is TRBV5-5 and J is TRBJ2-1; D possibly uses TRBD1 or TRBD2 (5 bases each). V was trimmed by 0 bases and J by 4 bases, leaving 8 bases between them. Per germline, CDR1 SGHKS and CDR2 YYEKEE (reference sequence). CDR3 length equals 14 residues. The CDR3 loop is CASSLVGAYNEQFF. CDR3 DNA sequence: TGTGCCAGCAGCTTGGTCGGGGCATACAATGAGCAGTTCTTC.

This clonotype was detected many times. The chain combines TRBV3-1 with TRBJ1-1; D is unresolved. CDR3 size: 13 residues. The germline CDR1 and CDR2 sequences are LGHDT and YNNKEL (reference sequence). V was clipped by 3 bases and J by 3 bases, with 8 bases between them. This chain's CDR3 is CASSHPADTEAFF. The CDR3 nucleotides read TGTGCCAGCAGCCACCCCGCTGACACTGAAGCTTTCTTT.

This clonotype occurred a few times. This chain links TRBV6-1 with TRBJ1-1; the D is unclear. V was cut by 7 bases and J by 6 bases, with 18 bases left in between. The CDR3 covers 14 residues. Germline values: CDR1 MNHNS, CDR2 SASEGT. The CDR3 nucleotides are TGTGCCAGCATCGAATCGACGGGCGATTCTGAAGCTTTCTTT. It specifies CASIESTGDSEAFF.

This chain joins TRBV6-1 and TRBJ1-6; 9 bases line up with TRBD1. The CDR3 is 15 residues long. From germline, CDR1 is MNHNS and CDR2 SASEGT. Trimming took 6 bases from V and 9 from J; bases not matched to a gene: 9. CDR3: CASRGSGQGGSPLHF. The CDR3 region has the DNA TGTGCCAGCAGGGGGTCGGGACAGGGAGGTTCACCCCTCCACTTT.

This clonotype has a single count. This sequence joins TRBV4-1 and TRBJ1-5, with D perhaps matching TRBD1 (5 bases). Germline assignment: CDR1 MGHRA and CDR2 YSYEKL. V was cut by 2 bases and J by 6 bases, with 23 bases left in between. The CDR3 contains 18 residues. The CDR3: CASSQIVNGKGHGQPQHF. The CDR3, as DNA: TGCGCCAGCAGCCAAATAGTTAACGGGAAAGGACATGGTCAGCCCCAGCATTTT.

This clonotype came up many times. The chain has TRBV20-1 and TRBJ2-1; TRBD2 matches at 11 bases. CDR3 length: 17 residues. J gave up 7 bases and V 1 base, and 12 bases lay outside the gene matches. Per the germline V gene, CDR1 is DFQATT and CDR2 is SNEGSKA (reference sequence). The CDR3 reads CSARVLAGVEGRNEQFF. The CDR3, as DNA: TGCAGTGCTAGAGTACTAGCGGGAGTAGAGGGAAGGAATGAGCAGTTCTTC.

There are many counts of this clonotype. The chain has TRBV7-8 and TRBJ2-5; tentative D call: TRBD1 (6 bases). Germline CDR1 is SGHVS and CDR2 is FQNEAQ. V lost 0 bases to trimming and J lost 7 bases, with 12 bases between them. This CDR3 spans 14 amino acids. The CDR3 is CASSLAGQVGTQYF. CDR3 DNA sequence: TGTGCCAGCAGCTTAGCGGGACAAGTGGGGACCCAGTACTTC.

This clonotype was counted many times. The CDR3 sequence is CASSLIADYNEQFF. In nucleotides, the CDR3 is TGTGCCAGCAGCTTAATAGCGGACTACAATGAGCAGTTCTTC. The gene calls are TRBV11-2 and TRBJ2-1, with D possibly matching TRBD2 (6 bases). Germline V gene lookup returns CDR1 SGHAT and CDR2 FQNNGV. The CDR3 contains 14 residues. V lost 2 bases and J 3 bases, leaving 8 bases between the germline ends.

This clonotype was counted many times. The CDR3 region is CASSVRQGAGNEQFF. In DNA, the CDR3 is TGTGCCAGCAGCGTTAGACAGGGGGCCGGCAATGAGCAGTTCTTC. The chain joins TRBV7-2 to TRBJ2-1, with TRBD1 identical over 10 bases. CDR3 length equals 15 residues. CDR1 is SGHTA and CDR2 is FQGNSA in the germline V gene. Trimming removed 5 bases from V and 6 bases from J; junction bases left unmatched: 7.

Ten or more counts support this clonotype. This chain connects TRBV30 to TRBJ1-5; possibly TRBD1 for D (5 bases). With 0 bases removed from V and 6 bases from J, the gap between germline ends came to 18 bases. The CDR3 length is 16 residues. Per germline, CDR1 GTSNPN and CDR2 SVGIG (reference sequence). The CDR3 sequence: CAWSVRSGGSSQPQHF. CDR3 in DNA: TGTGCCTGGAGTGTACGTTCGGGGGGAAGTTCTCAGCCCCAGCATTTT.

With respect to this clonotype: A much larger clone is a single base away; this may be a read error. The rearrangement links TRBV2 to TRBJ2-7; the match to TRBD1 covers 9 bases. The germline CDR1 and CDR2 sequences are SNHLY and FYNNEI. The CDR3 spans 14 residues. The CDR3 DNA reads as TGTGCGAATAACCCCCGGGACAGGGTTGACGAGCAGTACTTC. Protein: CANNPRDRVDEQYF.

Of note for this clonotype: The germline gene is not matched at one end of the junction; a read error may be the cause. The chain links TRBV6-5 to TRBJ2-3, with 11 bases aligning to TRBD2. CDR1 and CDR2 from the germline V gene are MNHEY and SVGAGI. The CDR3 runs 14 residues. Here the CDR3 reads CAGSLAGGPDTQYF. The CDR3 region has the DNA TGTGCCGGCAGTTTAGCGGGAGGGCCAGATACGCAGTATTTT.

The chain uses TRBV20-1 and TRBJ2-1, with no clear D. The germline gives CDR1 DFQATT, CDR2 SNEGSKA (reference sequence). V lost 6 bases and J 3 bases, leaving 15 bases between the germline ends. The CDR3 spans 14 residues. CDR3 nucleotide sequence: TGCAGTGCCAAAGACCCGAACCACTACAATGAGCAGTTCTTC. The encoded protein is CSAKDPNHYNEQFF.

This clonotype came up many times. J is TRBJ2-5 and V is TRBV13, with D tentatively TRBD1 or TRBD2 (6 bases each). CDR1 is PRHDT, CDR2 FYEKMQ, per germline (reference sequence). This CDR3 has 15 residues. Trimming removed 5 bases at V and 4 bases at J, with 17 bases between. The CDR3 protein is CASSPLEWGAETQYF. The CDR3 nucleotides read TGTGCCAGCAGCCCACTTGAATGGGGGGCAGAGACCCAGTACTTC.

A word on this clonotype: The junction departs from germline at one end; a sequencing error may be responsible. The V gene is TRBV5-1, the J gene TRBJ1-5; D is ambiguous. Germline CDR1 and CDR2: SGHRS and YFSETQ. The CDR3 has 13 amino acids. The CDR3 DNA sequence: TGTGCCAGCAGTACAGTCGTAGGAACGCCCCAGCATTTT. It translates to CASSTVVGTPQHF.

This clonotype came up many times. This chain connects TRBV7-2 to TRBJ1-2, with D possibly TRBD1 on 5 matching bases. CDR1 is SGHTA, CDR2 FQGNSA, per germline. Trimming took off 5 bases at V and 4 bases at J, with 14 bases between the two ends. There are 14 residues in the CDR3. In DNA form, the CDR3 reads TGTGCCAGCAGCGAGGGACGCAGCTTCTATGGCTACACCTTC. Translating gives CASSEGRSFYGYTF.

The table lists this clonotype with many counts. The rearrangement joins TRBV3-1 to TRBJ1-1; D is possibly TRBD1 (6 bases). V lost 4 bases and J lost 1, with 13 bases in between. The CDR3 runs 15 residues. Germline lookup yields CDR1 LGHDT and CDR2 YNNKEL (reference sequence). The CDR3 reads CASSRRGRTNTEAFF. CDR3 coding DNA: TGTGCCAGCAGCCGCAGGGGACGGACGAACACTGAAGCTTTCTTT.